This T cell receptor beta chain was retrieved from a study of blood T cell repertoires in COVID-19. Study overall: Sources were T cells, B-cell-depleted T cells, or PBMCs; the material itself was cDNA or gDNA.

V shed 4 bases, J shed 10 bases, and the junction held 12 bases outside the gene matches. Germline-derived CDR1 and CDR2 are LGHNA and YSLEER. This CDR3 is 16 amino acids long. Produced via immunoSEQ multiplex PCR; TCRdb's table is partial and in-frame only. Of around 140,000 clones in the sample, about 86% were seen once. The sample comprised peripheral blood. The gene calls are TRBV4-3 and TRBJ2-2; 10 bases map to TRBD2. The receptor's source is a woman aged 45-60 years with active or convalescent COVID-19. CDR3 residues: CASSPAPGTSVTELFF. The CDR3 coding sequence is TGCGCCAGCAGCCCGGCCCCCGGGACTAGCGTCACGGAGCTGTTTTTT.